The 19 T cell receptor beta chains listed next were all sequenced from one sample in a study of T-cell reconstitution after alpha-beta-depleted transplantation in children (dated by TCRdb to the mid-2010s). Sample treatment or condition, as interpreted from the label and publication: allogeneic hematopoietic cell transplantation with graft depleted of TCRalphabeta T cells and CD19 B cells. Library prep was done by PCR. Sequencing was carried out with an Illumina HiSeq 2500. TCR library preparation used molecular barcoding, with unique molecular identifiers applied to normalize quantification of the TCRbeta repertoire. In-frame beta chains were kept once TCRdb had trimmed the public reads at Q25 with fastp and called clones with MiXCR. Merged by CDR3 protein, the rows form single entries marked with the most common genes and DNA. The sample records about 470,000 distinct CDR3 sequences, over 40% of which are singletons. Clones ranked in the top ten supply under 35% of the sample.

Here the sequenced sample was PBMCs, taken before TCRalphabeta/CD19-depleted stem cell transplant. Receptors were obtained from a girl aged 2-10 years with aplastic anemia, due to receive a stem cell transplant.

The V and J genes are TRBV20-1 and TRBJ2-1; tentatively, D is TRBD1 or TRBD2 (6 bases each). V lost 2 bases and J lost 0, with 11 bases in between. Germline CDR1 and CDR2: DFQATT and SNEGSKA (reference sequence). The CDR3 has 15 amino acids. The CDR3 DNA is TGCAGTGCTAGATGGGGGGCGGGCTCCTACAATGAGCAGTTCTTC. Translation: CSARWGAGSYNEQFF.

This clonotype was picked up many times. This chain links TRBV6-5 with TRBJ1-1; no definite D call. Germline V gene sequence: CDR1 MNHEY, CDR2 SVGAGI. The CDR3 totals 14 residues. Deletions cut 5 bases from V and 0 bases from J, with 10 bases between. The CDR3 nucleotides read TGTGCCAGCAGTCACGAACAGATGAACACTGAAGCTTTCTTT. Translated: CASSHEQMNTEAFF.

The chain couples TRBV5-1 to TRBJ2-1; TRBD2 aligns across 8 bases. The V and J ends lost 5 bases and 6 bases, in that order; junction bases with no gene match: 10. The germline V gene encodes CDR1 SGHRS and CDR2 YFSETQ. The CDR3 consists of 15 residues. The CDR3 sequence is CASRVREAAPNEQFF. Here the CDR3 DNA reads TGCGCCAGCAGAGTGCGGGAGGCGGCACCCAATGAGCAGTTCTTC.

This clonotype was seen more than once but under ten times. V is TRBV28 and J is TRBJ2-7, with TRBD2 matching 7 bases. Germline V gene data show CDR1 as MDHEN and CDR2 as SYDVKM. CDR3 length: 17 residues. Unmatched junction bases numbered 11, after V lost 3 bases and J lost 0 bases. This chain's CDR3 is CASSLGGAGLPSYEQYF. The CDR3, as DNA: TGTGCCAGCAGTTTGGGAGGGGCGGGACTACCCTCCTACGAGCAGTACTTC.

The table lists this clonotype with a few counts. The chain couples TRBV19 to TRBJ1-5, with TRBD1 identical over 9 bases. The CDR3 covers 15 residues. Germline V CDR1 and CDR2: LNHDA, SQIVND (reference sequence). J gave up 15 bases and V 5 bases, and 17 bases lay outside the gene matches. CDR3 coding DNA: TGTGCCAGTAGTCCCACTGGACAGGGGCTTCTCCCCACGCATTTT. The encoded protein is CASSPTGQGLLPTHF. Drawing the rest from reference TRBV19 and TRBJ1-5, the complete variable domain is DGGITQSPKYLFRKEGQNVTLSCEQNLNHDAMYWYRQDPGQGLRLIYYSQIVNDFQKGDIAEGYSVSREKKESFPLTVTSAQKNPTAFYLCASSPTGQGLLPTHFGDGTRLSIL.

The rearrangement links TRBV5-1 to TRBJ1-1; 9 nucleotides align to TRBD1. Germline V lookup: CDR1 SGHRS, CDR2 YFSETQ. The CDR3 extends over 16 amino acids. Losses at the gene ends were 4 bases for V and 6 bases for J; bases not matched to a gene: 13. The CDR3 DNA reads TGCGCCAGCAGCACCCGGGACAGGGCGCGGGGGGCTGAAGCTTTCTTT. Protein: CASSTRDRARGAEAFF.

The V and J genes are TRBV7-6 and TRBJ2-7; 7 bases align to TRBD1. V gave up 3 bases and J gave up 5 bases; unmatched junction bases: 4. This CDR3 is 13 amino acids long. The germline CDR1 and CDR2 sequences are SGHVS and FNYEAQ. CDR3 sequence (DNA): TGTGCCAGCAGCTTCGCACAGGGGAACGAGCAGTACTTC. Translation: CASSFAQGNEQYF.

V is TRBV27 and J is TRBJ2-7; a possible D gene is TRBD1 (6 bases). Looked up from germline, CDR1 is MNHEY and CDR2 is SMNVEV (reference sequence). The CDR3 is made up of 13 amino acids. Trimming stripped 5 bases from V and 3 bases from J, with 11 bases between. The chain's CDR3 is CASSPQGFYEQYF. CDR3 in DNA: TGTGCCAGCAGTCCCCAGGGGTTCTACGAGCAGTACTTC.

In regard to this clonotype: The junction departs from the called germline gene at one end, perhaps through a read error. The rearrangement uses TRBV7-7 and TRBJ2-2, with D possibly matching TRBD2 (5 bases). CDR1 is SSHAT and CDR2 is FNYEAQ in the germline V gene (reference sequence). There are 17 residues in the CDR3. The CDR3 is CASSPRGGARGTGELFF. The CDR3 DNA reads TGTGCTAGCAGCCCACGAGGAGGAGCACGAGGCACCGGGGAGCTGTTTTTT. Full variable domain (missing parts from reference TRBV7-7 and TRBJ2-2): GAGVSQSPRYKVTKRGQDVTLRCDPISSHATLYWYQQALGQGPEFLTYFNYEAQPDKSGLPSDRFSAERPEGSISTLTIQRTEQRDSAMYRCASSPRGGARGTGELFFGEGSRLTVL.

This clonotype came up a few times. This rearrangement joins TRBV27 to TRBJ2-3; either TRBD1 or TRBD2 may supply D (5 bases each). Germline lookup yields CDR1 MNHEY and CDR2 SMNVEV (reference sequence). Trimming cost V 2 bases and J 0 bases, with 15 bases left between them. This CDR3 comprises 17 residues. Here the CDR3 DNA reads TGTGCCAGCAGTTTACTTGGGACCCACCTTAGCACAGATACGCAGTATTTT. It encodes CASSLLGTHLSTDTQYF.

This rearrangement joins TRBV12-3 or TRBV12-4 to TRBJ2-7; tentative D call: TRBD2 (7 bases). Trimming shortened V by 1 base and J by 0 bases, and 10 bases separated the two germline ends. The CDR3 is 15 amino acids. The CDR3, as DNA: TGTGCCAGCAGTTTAGTGGGGGGGGCCTCCTACGAGCAGTACTTC. Amino acid sequence: CASSLVGGASYEQYF.

In its sample, this clonotype was seen many times. This sequence joins TRBV20-1 and TRBJ2-2; 11 positions agree with TRBD2. Trimming took 6 bases from V and 7 from J; bases not matched to a gene: 10. Germline V gives CDR1 DFQATT, CDR2 SNEGSKA (reference sequence). This CDR3 region has 15 residues. The CDR3 DNA follows: TGCAGTGCAGAGGCTAGCGGGAGGCGGAACGGGGAGCTGTTTTTT. This encodes CSAEASGRRNGELFF.

The chain uses TRBV12-3 or TRBV12-4 and TRBJ2-1, with D perhaps assigned TRBD1 or TRBD2 (5 bases each). Trimming took 7 bases from V and 3 from J, leaving 13 bases between them. The CDR3 is 14 residues long. The CDR3 DNA reads TGTGCCAGCATCCCCGGGACGGACTACAATGAGCAGTTCTTC. This translates into CASIPGTDYNEQFF.

This CDR3 reads CASSPQGRGVNQPQHF. DNA for the CDR3: TGTGCCAGCAGTCCTCAGGGTAGGGGGGTTAATCAGCCCCAGCATTTT. This chain uses TRBV12-3 or TRBV12-4 with TRBJ1-5; a possible D gene is TRBD1 (6 bases). V lost 5 bases, J lost 4 bases, and 18 bases lay in between. The CDR3 has 16 amino acids.

This chain uses TRBV5-1 with TRBJ2-2, with D perhaps matching TRBD2 (5 bases). This CDR3 is 13 amino acids long. V was cut by 6 bases and J by 8 bases, with 14 bases left in between. CDR1 is SGHRS and CDR2 is YFSETQ in the germline V gene. CDR3 sequence (DNA): TGCGCCAGCAAAGGCTCGGAGGAGGGGGAGCTGTTTTTT. Translating it yields CASKGSEEGELFF.

This clonotype was seen a few times. The chain carries TRBV10-3 and TRBJ1-5; unclear D gene. Germline CDR1 is ENHRY and CDR2 is SYGVKD. With 3 bases removed from V and 3 bases from J, the gap between germline ends came to 9 bases. The CDR3 length is 14 residues. CDR3 DNA: TGTGCCATCAGTGATAAGGGTACCAATCAGCCCCAGCATTTT. Amino acid sequence: CAISDKGTNQPQHF.

This sequence joins TRBV5-8 and TRBJ2-7; unclear D gene. CDR1 and CDR2 from the germline V gene are SGHTS and YDEGEE. This CDR3 has 12 residues. V lost 7 bases and J lost 0, with 8 bases in between. In nucleotides, the CDR3 is TGTGCCAGCCTTCGTTCCTCCTACGAGCAGTACTTC. Protein: CASLRSSYEQYF.

This clonotype was observed a handful of times. The CDR3 nucleotides read TGTGCCAGCAGCTTTTCTACAGACCAAGAGACCCAGTACTTC. It yields the protein CASSFSTDQETQYF. The V and J genes are TRBV7-2 and TRBJ2-5; no clear D. The V end was cut by 3 bases, the J end by 0 bases, with 8 bases between. This CDR3 region has 14 residues. CDR1 SGHTA and CDR2 FQGNSA come from the germline V gene.

This chain joins TRBV18 and TRBJ2-3; D is ambiguous. The CDR3 has 14 residues. The V gene lost 2 bases and the J gene lost 5 bases, with 11 bases spanning the gap. Germline values: CDR1 KGHSH, CDR2 LQKENI. In DNA, the CDR3 is TGTGCCAGCTCACCAAGGAATGGAAAAGATACGCAGTATTTT. Amino acid sequence: CASSPRNGKDTQYF.